This TCR beta chain was captured in a study of T cells after yellow fever vaccination. Study in general: The fractions with low cell numbers were processed using SMART-Seq v4 Ultra Low Input.

Per the germline V gene, CDR1 is SEHNR and CDR2 is FQNEAQ (reference sequence). The CDR3 contains 14 residues. The V gene lost 2 bases and the J gene lost 2 bases, with 7 bases spanning the gap. A note on this clonotype: Its antigen is currently unknown.

They built TCR cDNA with 5'RACE template switching, a step that put in a universal primer site and UMIs. TCRdb re-called the 5' RACE reads with MiXCR, one entry per CDR3 protein. The sample carries 100,000 to 150,000 distinct CDR3 sequences, 7.5% to 10% recorded once. Study-wide points: Sorted repertoires could include abundant contaminating clonotypes from bulk cells. After the booster, 95% to 98% of CD4 and 88% of CD8 primary-response clones were re-detected.

The receptor comes from a man between 18 and 35 years old who received the YFV17D yellow fever vaccine. Sequences were derived from CD8+ T cells sorted from PBMCs, sampled on the day of the yellow fever booster vaccination. V and J are TRBV7-9 and TRBJ2-1; D ambiguous. CDR3 in amino acids: CASSLKVPYNEQFF. CDR3 coding DNA: TGTGCCAGCAGCTTAAAGGTCCCCTACAATGAGCAGTTCTTC.